This T cell receptor beta chain was identified in a study of Ad26.COV2.S vaccination and SARS-CoV-2 variants. Only in-frame clones appear in the TCRdb table, and some are missing; sequencing was by immunoSEQ multiplex PCR. The sample consists of approximately 300,000 clones, 85% of them appearing once. Treatment in this sample: some 20 received Ad26.COV2.S at low or high dose, single or two shots; about 5 received placebo; per-sample allocation not given. Vaccine and placebo recipients were sampled on day 63 after the first injection. Trimming took 4 bases from V and 3 from J; bases not matched to a gene: 4. The CDR3 is 16 amino acids. Germline values: CDR1 MGHRA, CDR2 YSYEKL.

The V call is TRBV4-1, the J call TRBJ2-5; 14 nucleotides match TRBD2. The sequence derives from a person between 18 and 65 years old who received the Ad26.COV2.S COVID-19 vaccine or a placebo. The input for sequencing was peripheral blood, taken in a trial of Ad26.COV2.S vaccine versus placebo. The CDR3 loop reads CASSRAGLAGEETQYF. The CDR3 DNA reads as TGCGCCAGCAGCCGAGCGGGACTAGCGGGGGAAGAGACCCAGTACTTC.